Following are 10 T cell receptor beta chains from one sample sequenced in a study of T cell repertoires in cytomegalovirus infection. TCRdb fed the reads into MiXCR, producing one record per CDR3 protein. The data contain approximately 70,000 distinct CDR3 sequences, approximately 3.6% of them singletons. The sample was PBMCs. Receptor source: a human donor in good health (CMV status not recorded). Some clones in this sample may be carry-over from other donors' samples.

The table lists this clonotype with many counts. The CDR3 region is CASSEDIKVGVQETQYF. The CDR3 DNA reads TGTGCCAGCAGCGAAGATATTAAGGTGGGAGTACAAGAGACCCAGTACTTC. This chain connects TRBV7-8 to TRBJ2-5; D possibly corresponds to TRBD2 (5 bases). This CDR3 contains 17 residues. Trimming left V 5 bases short and J 2 bases short, with 21 bases between. Germline assignment: CDR1 SGHVS and CDR2 FQNEAQ.

This clonotype was counted ten times or more. V and J are TRBV3-1 and TRBJ1-2; D remains ambiguous. CDR1 is LGHDT and CDR2 is YNNKEL in the germline V gene (reference sequence). CDR3 length: 11 amino acids. V lost 0 bases to trimming and J lost 8 bases, with 4 bases between them. The CDR3, as DNA: TGTGCCAGCAGCCAAGATCACGGCTACACCTTC. Its protein is CASSQDHGYTF.

J is TRBJ2-3 and V is TRBV5-5, with TRBD2 matching over 8 bases. The V and J ends lost 1 base and 4 bases, in that order; junction bases with no gene match: 8. The length of the CDR3 is 16 residues. Germline CDR1 and CDR2: SGHKS and YYEKEE (reference sequence). CDR3 DNA sequence: TGTGCCAGCAGCTTGTTCACGAGCGGGAGATCAGATACGCAGTATTTT. Translation gives CASSLFTSGRSDTQYF. Together with reference TRBV5-5 and TRBJ2-3, the CDR3 gives the full variable domain: DAGVTQSPTHLIKTRGQQVTLRCSPISGHKSVSWYQQVLGQGPQFIFQYYEKEERGRGNFPDRFSARQFPNYSSELNVNALLLGDSALYLCASSLFTSGRSDTQYFGPGTRLTVL.

This clonotype has at least ten counts. The V call is TRBV6-5, the J call TRBJ2-7; the match to TRBD2 covers 10 bases. The germline V gene has CDR1 MNHEY and CDR2 SVGAGI. V shed 0 bases, J shed 5 bases, and the junction held 7 bases outside the gene matches. CDR3 length: 16 residues. The CDR3 reads CASSYSSLAGAHEQYF. The CDR3 region has the DNA TGTGCCAGCAGTTACTCCTCTCTAGCGGGAGCCCACGAGCAGTACTTC.

This clonotype was seen at least ten times. The gene calls are TRBV28 and TRBJ2-7; 8 bases agree with TRBD2. The CDR3 totals 15 residues. CDR1 and CDR2 (germline): MDHEN, SYDVKM. Germline trimming cut 5 bases from V and 0 bases from J; bases unmatched to any gene: 6. The CDR3 DNA is TGTGCCAGCAGTCTCATAGCGGGGAGCTCCTACGAGCAGTACTTC. Translating it yields CASSLIAGSSYEQYF.

This clonotype has a count of ten or more. V gene TRBV7-2 combines with J gene TRBJ2-7, with 10 bases lining up with TRBD2. The CDR3 is 16 residues long. Germline V CDR1 and CDR2: SGHTA, FQGNSA. V gave up 0 bases and J gave up 6 bases; unmatched junction bases: 8. CDR3 sequence reads: CASSLAPSGSPPEQYF. DNA for the CDR3: TGTGCCAGCAGCTTAGCGCCTAGCGGGAGTCCTCCCGAGCAGTACTTC.

The CDR3 DNA is TGTGCCAGCAGCCCACGTCGAGAGAACACCGGGGAGCTGTTTTTT. This sequence encodes CASSPRRENTGELFF. This chain uses TRBV7-9 with TRBJ2-2, with D uncertain. The ends were cut back, 5 bases at V and 1 base at J, with 11 bases in the middle. Germline assignment: CDR1 SEHNR and CDR2 FQNEAQ (reference sequence). The CDR3 is made up of 15 amino acids.

There are many counts of this clonotype. The chain recombines TRBV25-1 with TRBJ1-1; the D gene is possibly TRBD1 (5 bases). CDR1 and CDR2 from the germline V gene are MGHDK and SYGVNS. The CDR3 is 11 residues long. V was shortened by 8 bases and J by 5 bases, with 9 bases between the two germline ends. Here the CDR3 DNA reads TGTGCCAGCGGGACTGGAACTGAAGCTTTCTTT. The encoded protein is CASGTGTEAFF.

In its sample, this clonotype was seen many times. CDR3 sequence: CASSKGHINEQFF. The CDR3 DNA reads TGTGCCAGCAGTAAGGGACATATCAATGAGCAGTTCTTC. The chain links TRBV7-2 to TRBJ2-1, with D perhaps matching TRBD1 (6 bases). V gave up 6 bases and J gave up 6 bases, with 12 bases separating them. Germline loops: CDR1 SGHTA, CDR2 FQGNSA. The CDR3 extends over 13 amino acids.

This clonotype was recorded many times. This sequence joins TRBV6-2 or TRBV6-3 and TRBJ2-6; no clear D. The germline V gene encodes CDR1 MNHEY and CDR2 SVGEGT. The length of the CDR3 is 15 residues. Trimming cost V 6 bases and J 0 bases, with 9 bases left between them. The CDR3 here is CASRPTSSGANVLTF. CDR3 bases: TGTGCCAGCAGACCTACAAGCTCTGGGGCCAACGTCCTGACTTTC.